The rows below give T cell receptor beta chains drawn from one sample of a study of Tregs in tolerant kidney transplant recipients. The data were produced by immunoSEQ multiplex PCR, yet TCRdb's version contains in-frame clones alone and is incomplete. The sample shows 55,000 to 75,000 clones, about 90% of them seen only once. This specimen consisted of CD4+ T cells from blood (PBMCs), obtained 6 months after the transplant. The receptor source for this set is a human patient who received a combined kidney and bone marrow transplant. The graft donor may account for some of the T cells. Both conserved end residues are part of each CDR3. Fields, in order: D gene, J gene, CDR3 length, clone size, V gene, CDR3 DNA, CDR3 protein. The D gene is left open where the match is weak. A clone size is listed for some rows: how often the clone was seen (once, few, many), or a class if it is expanded.

TRBD1,TRBJ1-2,14,.,TRBV28,TGTGCCAGCAGTTACAGGGGGCTTGTATATGGCTACACCTTC,CASSYRGLVYGYTF
.,TRBJ2-7,15,.,TRBV5-4,TGTGCCAGCAGCTCAGGGTCCTCGATAATCTACGAGCAGTACTTC,CASSSGSSIIYEQYF
TRBD1,TRBJ2-7,14,.,TRBV5-4,TGTGCCAGCAGTCCGGGACAGCGCTCCTACGAGCAGTACTTC,CASSPGQRSYEQYF
TRBD1,TRBJ2-3,15,.,TRBV9,TGTGCCAGCAGCCCCCGACAGGGGAGCACAGATACGCAGTATTTT,CASSPRQGSTDTQYF
.,TRBJ2-1,15,.,TRBV2,TGTGCCAGCAGTGCTATGACTCTCACAATCAATGAGCAGTTCTTC,CASSAMTLTINEQFF
TRBD1,TRBJ1-1,13,.,TRBV7-8,TGTGCCAGCAGCTTAGAAGGGGGCTTTGAAGCTTTCTTT,CASSLEGGFEAFF
.,TRBJ1-2,15,.,TRBV5-5,TGTGCCAGCAGCCCTCAATTAACAGAAAACTATGGCTACACCTTC,CASSPQLTENYGYTF
.,TRBJ2-5,15,.,TRBV5-1,TGCGCCAGCAGCTTGGGACACGGGGTTCTAGAGACCCAGTACTTC,CASSLGHGVLETQYF
TRBD1,TRBJ2-7,15,.,TRBV27,TGTGCCAGCAGTTTAGCCCGGGACAGGATCTACGAGCAGTACTTC,CASSLARDRIYEQYF
TRBD1,TRBJ2-3,17,.,TRBV19,TGTGCCAGTAAAAGACGGGGACAGGGCTCTAGCACAGATACGCAGTATTTT,CASKRRGQGSSTDTQYF
.,TRBJ2-7,15,.,TRBV9,TGTGCCAGCAGCGTAGCTGGAGGGGGGGCCTACGAGCAGTACTTC,CASSVAGGGAYEQYF
.,TRBJ1-6,15,.,TRBV7-6,TGTGCCAGCAGCTGGCCCCCACAAAATAATTCCCCCCTCCACTTT,CASSWPPQNNSPLHF
.,TRBJ1-4,13,.,TRBV2,TGTGCCATCGGGACACCCAATAATGAAAAACTGTTTTTT,CAIGTPNNEKLFF
.,TRBJ1-2,15,.,TRBV11-3,TGTGCCAGCAGCTTGGCGGGGGAGAGGGACTATGGCTACACCTTC,CASSLAGERDYGYTF
.,TRBJ1-1,11,few,TRBV30,TGTGCCTGGAGTGTACGGTCTGAAGCTTTCTTT,CAWSVRSEAFF
TRBD1,TRBJ2-7,14,.,TRBV27,TGTGCCAGCACCCAAGACAGGGAGTTTGGCGAGCAGTACTTC,CASTQDREFGEQYF
TRBD1,TRBJ1-1,13,.,TRBV6-5,TGTGCCAGCAGAACAGGGGGCAAAGGTGAAGCTTTCTTT,CASRTGGKGEAFF
.,TRBJ1-6,14,.,TRBV27,TGTGCCAGCAGTTTATATGACATCGATTCACCCCTCCACTTT,CASSLYDIDSPLHF
TRBD1,TRBJ1-1,13,.,TRBV10-3,TGTGCCATCAGTACAGGGGTGAACACTGAAGCTTTCTTT,CAISTGVNTEAFF
TRBD2,TRBJ2-1,16,.,TRBV7-2,TGTGCCAGCAGATCAAGGACTAGCGGAGTTTACAATGAGCAGTTCTTC,CASRSRTSGVYNEQFF
TRBD1,TRBJ2-5,17,.,TRBV11-2,TGTGCCAGCAGCTTAGTGGGGCCGGGGACAGGTGGGGAGACCCAGTACTTC,CASSLVGPGTGGETQYF